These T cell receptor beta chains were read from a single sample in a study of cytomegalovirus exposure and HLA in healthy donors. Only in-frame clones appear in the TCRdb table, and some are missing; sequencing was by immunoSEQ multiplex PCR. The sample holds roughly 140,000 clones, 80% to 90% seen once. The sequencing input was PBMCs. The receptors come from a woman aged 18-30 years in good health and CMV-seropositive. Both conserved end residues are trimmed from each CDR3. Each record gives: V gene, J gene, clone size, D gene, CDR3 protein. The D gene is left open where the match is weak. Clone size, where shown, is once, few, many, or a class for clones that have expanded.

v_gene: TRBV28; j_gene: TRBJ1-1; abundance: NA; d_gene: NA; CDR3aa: ASSTGRANTEAF
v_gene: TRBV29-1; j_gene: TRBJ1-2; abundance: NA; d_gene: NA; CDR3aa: STESGYT
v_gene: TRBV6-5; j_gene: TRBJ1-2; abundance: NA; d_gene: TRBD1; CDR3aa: ASSFDRAPYGYT
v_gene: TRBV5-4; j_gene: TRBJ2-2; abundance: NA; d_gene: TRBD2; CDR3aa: ASSPGGVNTGELF
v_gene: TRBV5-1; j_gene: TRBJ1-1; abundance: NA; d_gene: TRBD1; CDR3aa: ASSLTGGSTEAF
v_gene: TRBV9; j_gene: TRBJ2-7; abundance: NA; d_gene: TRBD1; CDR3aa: ASSPNLPGQGSYEQY
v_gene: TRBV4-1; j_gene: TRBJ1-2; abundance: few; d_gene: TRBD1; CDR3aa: ASSHRDRGDGYT
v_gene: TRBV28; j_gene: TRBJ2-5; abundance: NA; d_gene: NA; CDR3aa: ASTPAPVDIWSQETQY
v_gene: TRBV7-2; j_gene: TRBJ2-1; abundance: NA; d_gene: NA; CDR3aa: ASRAGRGIDNEQF
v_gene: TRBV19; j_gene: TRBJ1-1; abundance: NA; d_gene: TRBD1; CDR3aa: ASARDSDTEAF
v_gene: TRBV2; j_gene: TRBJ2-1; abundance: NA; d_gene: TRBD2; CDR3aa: ASSEYTSGSGSEQF
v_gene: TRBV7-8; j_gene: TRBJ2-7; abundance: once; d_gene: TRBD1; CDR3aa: ASSPPGQAYEQY
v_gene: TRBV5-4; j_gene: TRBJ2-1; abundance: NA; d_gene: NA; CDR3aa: ASSLGGTIAYNEQF
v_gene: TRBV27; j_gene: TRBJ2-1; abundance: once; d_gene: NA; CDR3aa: ASRLARFHEQF
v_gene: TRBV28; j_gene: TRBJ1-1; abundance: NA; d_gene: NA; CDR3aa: ASSSPPKPEAF
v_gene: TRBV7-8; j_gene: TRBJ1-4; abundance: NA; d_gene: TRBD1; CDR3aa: ASSLAWTGGEKLF
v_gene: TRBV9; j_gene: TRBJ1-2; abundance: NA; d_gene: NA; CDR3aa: ASSPAPAGNLNGYT
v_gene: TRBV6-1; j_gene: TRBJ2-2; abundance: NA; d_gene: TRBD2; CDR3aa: ASQPREGYTGELF
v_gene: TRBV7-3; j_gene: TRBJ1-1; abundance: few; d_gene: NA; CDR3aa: ASSSEWSTEAF
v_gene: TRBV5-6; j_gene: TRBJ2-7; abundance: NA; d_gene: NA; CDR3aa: ASSSRGANYEQY
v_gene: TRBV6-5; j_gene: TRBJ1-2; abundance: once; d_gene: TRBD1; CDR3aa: ASGTGGFYGYT
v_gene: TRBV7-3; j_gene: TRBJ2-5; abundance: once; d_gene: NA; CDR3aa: ASSSDLQETQY
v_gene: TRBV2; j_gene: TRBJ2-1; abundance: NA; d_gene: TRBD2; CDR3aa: ASSVWGGAYNEQF
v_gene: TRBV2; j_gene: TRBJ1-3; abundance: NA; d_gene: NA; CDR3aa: ASSERQSGNTIY
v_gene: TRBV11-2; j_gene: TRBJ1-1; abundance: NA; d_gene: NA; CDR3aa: ASSLDKVGMNTEAF
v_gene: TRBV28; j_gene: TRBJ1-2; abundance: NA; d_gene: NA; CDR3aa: ASTNLAYGYT
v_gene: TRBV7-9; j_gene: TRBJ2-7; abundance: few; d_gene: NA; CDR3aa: ASSSLSYEQY
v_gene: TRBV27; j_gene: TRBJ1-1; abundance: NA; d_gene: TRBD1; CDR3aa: ASSFQGDTEAF
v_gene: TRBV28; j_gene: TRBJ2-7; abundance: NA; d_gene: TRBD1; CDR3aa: ASSRAPGQGSYEQY
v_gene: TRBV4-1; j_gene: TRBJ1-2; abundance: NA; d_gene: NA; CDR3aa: ASSQGNRNYGYT
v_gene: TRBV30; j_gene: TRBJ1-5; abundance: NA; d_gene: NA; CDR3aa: AWEGGGNQPQH
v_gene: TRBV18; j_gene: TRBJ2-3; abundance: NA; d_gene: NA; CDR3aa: ASSPPANTDTQY
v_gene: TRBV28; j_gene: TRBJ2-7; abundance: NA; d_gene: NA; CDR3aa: ASSPAYEQY
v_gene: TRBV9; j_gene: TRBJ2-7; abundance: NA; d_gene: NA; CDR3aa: ASSAGTPNTYEQY
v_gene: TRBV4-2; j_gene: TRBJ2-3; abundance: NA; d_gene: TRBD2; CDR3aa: ASSPLGSTGGWDTQY
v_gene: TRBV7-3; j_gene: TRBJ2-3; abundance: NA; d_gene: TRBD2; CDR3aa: ASSLRGLAGADTQY
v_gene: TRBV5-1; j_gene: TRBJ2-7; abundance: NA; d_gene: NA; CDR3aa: ASSYDRTSSYEQY
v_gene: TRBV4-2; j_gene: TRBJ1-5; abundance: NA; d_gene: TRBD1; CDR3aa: ASSQGTGVNNQPQH
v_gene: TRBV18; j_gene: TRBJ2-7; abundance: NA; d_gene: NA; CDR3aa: ASSPAGRIWEQY
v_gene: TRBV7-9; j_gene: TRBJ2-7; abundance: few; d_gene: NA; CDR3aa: ASSHGSYEQY
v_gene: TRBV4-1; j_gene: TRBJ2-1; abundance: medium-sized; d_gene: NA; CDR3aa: ASSQDLLERNEQF
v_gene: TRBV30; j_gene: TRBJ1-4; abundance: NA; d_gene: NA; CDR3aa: AWSAFWEGGNEKLF
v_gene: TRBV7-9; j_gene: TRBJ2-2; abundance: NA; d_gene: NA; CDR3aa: ASSPAGTRGTGELF
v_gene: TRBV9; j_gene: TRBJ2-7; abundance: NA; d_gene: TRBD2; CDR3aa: ASSVAPRGDYEQY
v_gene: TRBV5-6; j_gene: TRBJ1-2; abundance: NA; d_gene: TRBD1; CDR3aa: ASSLTGEGYT
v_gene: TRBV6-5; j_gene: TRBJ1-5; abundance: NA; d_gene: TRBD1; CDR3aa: ASSRQGLSNQPQH
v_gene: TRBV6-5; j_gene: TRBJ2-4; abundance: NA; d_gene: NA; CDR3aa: ASSYELLAKNIQY
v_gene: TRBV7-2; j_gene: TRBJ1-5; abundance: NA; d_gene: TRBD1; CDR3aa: ASSLVGGSDQPQH